This T cell receptor beta chain derives from a study of neoadjuvant anti-PD-1 for oral cavity cancer. On the study more broadly: Around day 43, patients without progression received a fourth nivolumab dose before surgery.

CDR1 and CDR2 from the germline V gene are ENHRY and SYGVKD. V dropped 6 bases and J dropped 6; count of bases not matched to a gene: 9. The CDR3 sequence is 15 residues long. Method: immunoSEQ multiplex PCR; TCRdb's copy keeps in-frame clones and lacks some. The repertoire holds approximately 72,000 clones, about 83% seen once, with less than 4% in the top ten. Patients had newly diagnosed, untreated stage II-IVA oral cavity squamous cell carcinoma. Analysis of PBMCs was direct, with no culture step. This TCR came from a person between 40 and 85 years old with oral cavity squamous cell carcinoma. V and J are TRBV10-3 and TRBJ1-1, with TRBD1 matching over 11 bases. The sample in question was PBMCs, obtained before nivolumab (anti-PD-1) treatment. The CDR3 sequence is CAISGQGAQGSEAFF. CDR3 coding DNA: TGTGCCATCAGCGGACAGGGGGCTCAGGGGTCTGAAGCTTTCTTT.